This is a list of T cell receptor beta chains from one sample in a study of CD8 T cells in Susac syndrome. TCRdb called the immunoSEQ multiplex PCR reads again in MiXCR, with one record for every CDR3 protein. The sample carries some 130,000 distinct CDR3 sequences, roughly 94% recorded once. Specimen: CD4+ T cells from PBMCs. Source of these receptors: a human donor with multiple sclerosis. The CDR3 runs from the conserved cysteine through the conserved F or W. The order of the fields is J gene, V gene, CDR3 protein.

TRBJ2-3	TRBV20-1	CSASSGASTDTQYF
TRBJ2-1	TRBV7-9	CASSSRYWEQFF
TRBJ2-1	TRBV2	CASSVTPRDEQFF
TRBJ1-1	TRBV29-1	CSVHGQGTEAFF
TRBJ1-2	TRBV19	CASRRSQGGDYGYTF
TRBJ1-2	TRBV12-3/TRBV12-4	CASSYSGTPSGYTF
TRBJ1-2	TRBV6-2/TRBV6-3	CASSFRRLTAHYGYTF
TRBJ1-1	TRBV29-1	CSVPGQGRSEAFF
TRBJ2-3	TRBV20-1	CSAISPSGLRDTQYF
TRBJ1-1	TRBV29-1	CSATQFGNTEAFF
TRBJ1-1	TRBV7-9	CASSLGGEAFF
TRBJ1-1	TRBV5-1	CASSFSAVNTEAFF
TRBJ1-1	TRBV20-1	CSASGRQGARDTEAFF
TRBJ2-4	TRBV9	CASLGGATKNIQYF
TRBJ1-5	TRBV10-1	CASSTGFQPQHF
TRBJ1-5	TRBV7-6	CASSFTLTGHF
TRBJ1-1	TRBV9	CASSVAPGLSEAFF
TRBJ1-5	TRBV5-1	CASSTGTEGQPQHF
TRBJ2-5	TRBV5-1	CASSLSSAQETQYF
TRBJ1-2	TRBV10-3	CAISESKMNYGYTF
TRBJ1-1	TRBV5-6	CASSLIPASGTEAFF
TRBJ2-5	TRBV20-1	CSAGLAAGEETQYF
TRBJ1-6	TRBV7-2	CASSLTGQDNSPLHF
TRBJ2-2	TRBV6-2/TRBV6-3	CASSMTPRELFF
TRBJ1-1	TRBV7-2	CASGLMVATEAFF
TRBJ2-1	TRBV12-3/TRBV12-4	CASRLHNEQFF
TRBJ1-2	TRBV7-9	CASSEYRDGYTF
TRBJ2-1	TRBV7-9	CASSLLGYEQFF
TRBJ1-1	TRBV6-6	CASSYSLTGRNTEAFF
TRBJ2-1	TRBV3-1	CASSSSHVSYNEQFF
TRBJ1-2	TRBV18	CASSPDRDKGYTF
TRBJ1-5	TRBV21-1	CASSKAYRGLSNQPQHF
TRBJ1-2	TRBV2	CASSEGHGYTF
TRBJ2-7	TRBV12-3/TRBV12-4	CASSFSGVSYEQYF
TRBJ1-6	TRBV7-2	CASSLGQARSPLHF
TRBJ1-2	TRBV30	CAWSVRANGYTF
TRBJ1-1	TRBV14	CASSRNRGMNTEAFF
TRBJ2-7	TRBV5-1	CASSLGGSREQYF
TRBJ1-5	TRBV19	CASNRASNQPQHF
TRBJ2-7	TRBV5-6	CASSFRQGAITEQYF
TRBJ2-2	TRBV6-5	CASTSGGRGGELFF
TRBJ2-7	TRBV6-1	CASSDSYYEQYF
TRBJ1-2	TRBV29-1	CSVSPGTGRAGYTF